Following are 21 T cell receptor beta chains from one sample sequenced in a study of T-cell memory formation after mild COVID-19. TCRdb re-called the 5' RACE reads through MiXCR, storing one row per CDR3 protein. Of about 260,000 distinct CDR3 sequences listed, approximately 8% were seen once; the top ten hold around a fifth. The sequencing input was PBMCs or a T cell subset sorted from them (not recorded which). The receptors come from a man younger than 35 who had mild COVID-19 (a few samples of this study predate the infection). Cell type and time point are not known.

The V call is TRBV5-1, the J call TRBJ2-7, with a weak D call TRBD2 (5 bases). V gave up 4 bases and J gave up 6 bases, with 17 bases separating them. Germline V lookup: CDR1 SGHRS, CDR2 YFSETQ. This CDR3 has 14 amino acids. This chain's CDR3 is CASSTAEGAREQYF. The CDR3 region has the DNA TGCGCCAGCAGCACGGCCGAGGGAGCGCGCGAGCAGTACTTC.

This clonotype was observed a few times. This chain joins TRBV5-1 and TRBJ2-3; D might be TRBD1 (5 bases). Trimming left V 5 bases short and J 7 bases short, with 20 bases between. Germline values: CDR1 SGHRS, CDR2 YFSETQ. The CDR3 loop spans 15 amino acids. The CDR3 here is CASSSDSPRTNTQYF. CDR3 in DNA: TGCGCCAGCAGTAGTGACTCCCCGAGGACAAATACGCAGTATTTT.

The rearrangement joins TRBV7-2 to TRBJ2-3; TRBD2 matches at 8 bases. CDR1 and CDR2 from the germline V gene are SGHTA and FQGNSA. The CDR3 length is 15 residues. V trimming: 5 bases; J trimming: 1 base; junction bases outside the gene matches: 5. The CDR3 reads CASSQSGGGTDTQYF. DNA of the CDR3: TGTGCCAGCAGCCAAAGCGGGGGAGGCACAGATACGCAGTATTTT.

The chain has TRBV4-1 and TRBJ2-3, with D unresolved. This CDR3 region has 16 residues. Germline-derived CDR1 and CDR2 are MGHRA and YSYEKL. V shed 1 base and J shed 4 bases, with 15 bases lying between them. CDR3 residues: CASSQVGRKRPDTQYF. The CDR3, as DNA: TGCGCCAGCAGCCAAGTTGGCAGGAAACGGCCAGATACGCAGTATTTT.

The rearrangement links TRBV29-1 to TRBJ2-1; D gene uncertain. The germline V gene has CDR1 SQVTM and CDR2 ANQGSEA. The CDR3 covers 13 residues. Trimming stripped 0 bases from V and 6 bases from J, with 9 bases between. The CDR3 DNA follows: TGCAGCGTTGAAGATGATTGGAGCAATGAGCAGTTCTTC. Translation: CSVEDDWSNEQFF.

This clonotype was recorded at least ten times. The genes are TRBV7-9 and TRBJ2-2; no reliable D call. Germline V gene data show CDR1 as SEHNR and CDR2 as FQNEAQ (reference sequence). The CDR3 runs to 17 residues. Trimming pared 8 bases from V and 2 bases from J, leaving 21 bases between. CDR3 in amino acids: CASRNWVGRHNTGELFF. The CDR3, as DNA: TGTGCCAGCCGAAATTGGGTCGGGCGTCACAACACCGGGGAGCTGTTTTTT.

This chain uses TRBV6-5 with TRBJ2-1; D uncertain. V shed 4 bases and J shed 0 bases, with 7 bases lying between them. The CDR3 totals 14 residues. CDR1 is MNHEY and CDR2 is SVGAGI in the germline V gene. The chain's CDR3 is CASSSSSSYNEQFF. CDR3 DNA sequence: TGTGCCAGCAGTTCCAGCAGCTCCTACAATGAGCAGTTCTTC.

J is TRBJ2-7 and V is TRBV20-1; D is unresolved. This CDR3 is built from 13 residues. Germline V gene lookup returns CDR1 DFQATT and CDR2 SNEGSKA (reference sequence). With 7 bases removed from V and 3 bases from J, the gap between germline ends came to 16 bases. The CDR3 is CSDRTGLGYEQYV. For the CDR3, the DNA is TGCAGTGATAGGACCGGGCTGGGCTACGAGCAGTACGTC.

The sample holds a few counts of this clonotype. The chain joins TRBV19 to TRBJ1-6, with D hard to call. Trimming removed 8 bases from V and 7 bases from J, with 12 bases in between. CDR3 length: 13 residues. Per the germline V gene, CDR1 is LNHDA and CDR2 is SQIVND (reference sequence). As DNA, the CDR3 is TGTGCCAGTCGGGTGAGTGGGAATTCACCCCTCCACTTT. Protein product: CASRVSGNSPLHF.

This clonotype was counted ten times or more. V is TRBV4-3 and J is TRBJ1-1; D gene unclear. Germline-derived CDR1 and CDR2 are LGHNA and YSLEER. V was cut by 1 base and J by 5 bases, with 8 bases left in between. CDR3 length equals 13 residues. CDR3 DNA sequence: TGCGCCAGCAGCCAAGGTCTGGGGACTGAAGCTTTCTTT. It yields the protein CASSQGLGTEAFF.

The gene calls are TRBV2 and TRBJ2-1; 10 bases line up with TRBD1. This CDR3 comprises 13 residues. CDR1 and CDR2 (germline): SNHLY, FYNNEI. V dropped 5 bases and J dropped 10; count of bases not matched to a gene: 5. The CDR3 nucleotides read TGTGCCAGCAGTTGGGACAGGGGACGAGAGCAGTTCTTC. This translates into CASSWDRGREQFF.

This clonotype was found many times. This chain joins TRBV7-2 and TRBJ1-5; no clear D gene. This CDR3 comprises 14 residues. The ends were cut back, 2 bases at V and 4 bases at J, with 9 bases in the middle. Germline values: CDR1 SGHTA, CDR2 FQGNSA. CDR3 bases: TGTGCCAGCAGCTTATCGGGCCCAAATCAGCCCCAGCATTTT. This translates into CASSLSGPNQPQHF. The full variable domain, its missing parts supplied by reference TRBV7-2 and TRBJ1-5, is GAGVSQSPSNKVTEKGKDVELRCDPISGHTALYWYRQSLGQGLEFLIYFQGNSAPDKSGLPSDRFSAERTGGSVSTLTIQRTQQEDSAVYLCASSLSGPNQPQHFGDGTRLSIL.

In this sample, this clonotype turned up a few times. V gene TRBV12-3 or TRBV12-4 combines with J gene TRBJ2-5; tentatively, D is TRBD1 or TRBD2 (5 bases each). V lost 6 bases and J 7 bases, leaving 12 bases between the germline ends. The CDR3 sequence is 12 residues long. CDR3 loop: CASSLGARTQYF. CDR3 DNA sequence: TGTGCCAGCAGCCTCGGGGCTAGGACCCAGTACTTC.

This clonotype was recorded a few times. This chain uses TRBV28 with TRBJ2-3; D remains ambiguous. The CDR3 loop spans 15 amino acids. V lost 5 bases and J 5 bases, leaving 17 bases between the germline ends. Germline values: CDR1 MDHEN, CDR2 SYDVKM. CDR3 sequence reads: CASSSYTPLEDTQYF. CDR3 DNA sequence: TGTGCCAGCAGTAGTTACACTCCTTTAGAAGATACGCAGTATTTT.

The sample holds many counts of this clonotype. Here the CDR3 DNA reads TGTGCCTTGACCGGGCCTCTGGCGGGCTCCTATAATTCACCCCTCCACTTT. Its protein product is CALTGPLAGSYNSPLHF. The gene calls are TRBV12-3 or TRBV12-4 and TRBJ1-6; D remains ambiguous. Trimming took off 11 bases at V and 0 bases at J, with 20 bases between the two ends. The CDR3 contains 17 residues.

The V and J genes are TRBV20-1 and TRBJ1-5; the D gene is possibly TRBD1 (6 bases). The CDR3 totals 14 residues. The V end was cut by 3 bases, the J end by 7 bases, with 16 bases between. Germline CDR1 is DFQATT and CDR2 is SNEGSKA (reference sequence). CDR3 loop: CSARAGGGRQPQHF. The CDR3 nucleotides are TGCAGTGCTAGGGCGGGAGGGGGACGGCAGCCCCAGCATTTT.

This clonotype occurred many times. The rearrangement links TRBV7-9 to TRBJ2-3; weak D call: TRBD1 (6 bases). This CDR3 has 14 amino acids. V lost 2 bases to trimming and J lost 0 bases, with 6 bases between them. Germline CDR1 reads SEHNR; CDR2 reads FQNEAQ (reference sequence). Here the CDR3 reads CASSLQGSTDTQYF. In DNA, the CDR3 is TGTGCCAGCAGCTTACAGGGGAGCACAGATACGCAGTATTTT.

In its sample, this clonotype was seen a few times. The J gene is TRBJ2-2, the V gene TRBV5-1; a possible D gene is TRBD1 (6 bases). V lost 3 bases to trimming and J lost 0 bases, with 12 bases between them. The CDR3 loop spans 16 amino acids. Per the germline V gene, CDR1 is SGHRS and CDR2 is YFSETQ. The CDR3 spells CASSYRQAANTGELFF. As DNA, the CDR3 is TGCGCCAGCAGCTACAGACAGGCCGCGAACACCGGGGAGCTGTTTTTT.

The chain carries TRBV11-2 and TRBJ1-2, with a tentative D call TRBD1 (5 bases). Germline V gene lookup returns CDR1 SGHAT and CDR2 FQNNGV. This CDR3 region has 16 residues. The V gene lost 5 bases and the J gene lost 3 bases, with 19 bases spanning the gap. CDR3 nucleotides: TGTGCCAGCAGCCCAGGTCGTTGGGGGGTGGACTATGGCTACACCTTC. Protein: CASSPGRWGVDYGYTF.

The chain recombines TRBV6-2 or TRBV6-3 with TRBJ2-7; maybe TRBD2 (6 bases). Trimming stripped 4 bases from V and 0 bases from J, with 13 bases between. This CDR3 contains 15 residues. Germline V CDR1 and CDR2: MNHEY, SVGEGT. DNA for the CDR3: TGTGCCAGCAGTTGGGGAGGTCATCCCTCCTACGAGCAGTACTTC. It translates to CASSWGGHPSYEQYF.

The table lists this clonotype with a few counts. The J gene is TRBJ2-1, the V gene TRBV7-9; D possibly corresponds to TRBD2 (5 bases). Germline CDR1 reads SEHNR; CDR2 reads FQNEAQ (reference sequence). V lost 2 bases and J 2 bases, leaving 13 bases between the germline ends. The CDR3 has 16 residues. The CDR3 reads CASSLWLAGTYNEQFF. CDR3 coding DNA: TGTGCCAGCAGCTTATGGCTAGCCGGGACCTACAATGAGCAGTTCTTC.